Below are 6 T cell receptor beta chains sequenced from a single sample in a study of blood T cells in healthy people across ages. Alongside a J-beta primer mix, a sample-barcoded 5' primer served in a second PCR lasting roughly 6 to 11 cycles. TCRdb analysed the 5' RACE reads with MiXCR anew, one entry per CDR3 protein. Counted here are some 1,800,000 distinct CDR3 sequences, roughly 43% occurring once; the ten biggest clones make up more than 20%. Input material: blood. These receptors all stem from a human donor in good health.

This clonotype was seen a few times. The chain combines TRBV5-1 with TRBJ2-5; D not resolved. CDR3 length: 16 residues. CDR1 is SGHRS and CDR2 is YFSETQ in the germline V gene. With 3 bases removed from V and 5 bases from J, the gap between germline ends came to 20 bases. CDR3 coding DNA: TGCGCCAGCAGCTCCTTTGTGAGTTTTGGCGGCGAGACCCAGTACTTC. As protein: CASSSFVSFGGETQYF.

The J gene is TRBJ1-2, the V gene TRBV4-3, with 7 bases that match TRBD1. Germline trimming cut 3 bases from V and 5 bases from J; bases unmatched to any gene: 9. The CDR3 spans 15 residues. Germline V gives CDR1 LGHNA, CDR2 YSLEER. CDR3 nucleotides: TGCGCCAGCAGCCATACCGGACAGGCCCCATATGGCTACACCTTC. Its translation is CASSHTGQAPYGYTF.

This chain joins TRBV5-1 and TRBJ2-6; perhaps TRBD1 as D (5 bases). V was clipped by 4 bases and J by 5 bases, with 10 bases between them. Looked up from germline, CDR1 is SGHRS and CDR2 is YFSETQ. The CDR3 loop spans 14 amino acids. The CDR3 region is CASSLPDRANVLTF. The DNA of the CDR3 is TGCGCCAGCAGCCTTCCGGACAGGGCCAACGTCCTGACTTTC.

This clonotype was seen a handful of times. This chain links TRBV29-1 with TRBJ1-1; D is unclear. The CDR3 extends over 12 amino acids. Trimming stripped 4 bases from V and 6 bases from J, with 12 bases between. Per the germline V gene, CDR1 is SQVTM and CDR2 is ANQGSEA. DNA for the CDR3: TGCAGCGTTGCGGGAGGGATCGCTGAAGCTTTCTTT. Protein product: CSVAGGIAEAFF. Together with reference TRBV29-1 and TRBJ1-1, the CDR3 gives the full variable domain: SAVISQKPSRDICQRGTSLTIQCQVDSQVTMMFWYRQQPGQSLTLIATANQGSEATYESGFVIDKFPISRPNLTFSTLTVSNMSPEDSSIYLCSVAGGIAEAFFGQGTRLTVV.

This clonotype has just one count. The rearrangement joins TRBV6-2 or TRBV6-3 to TRBJ1-1; TRBD1 matches 7 bases. After removal of 10 bases from V and 5 bases from J, the junction contained 7 bases not matched to a gene. The CDR3 sequence is 12 residues long. Germline V gene sequence: CDR1 MNHEY, CDR2 SVGEGT. The CDR3 protein is CATDQGVTEAFF. The DNA for the CDR3 is TGTGCCACCGACCAGGGGGTGACTGAAGCTTTCTTT.

In this sample, this clonotype turned up a few times. Mismatch with germline at one junction end may stem from a read error. The chain employs TRBV9 and TRBJ2-7; the match to TRBD1 covers 7 bases. Looked up from germline, CDR1 is SGDLS and CDR2 is YYNGEE. There are 16 residues in the CDR3. The CDR3 DNA sequence: TGTGCCAACAGCACCGACGGGGACAGATACTCCTACGAGCAGTACTTC. Its translation: CANSTDGDRYSYEQYF.